The sequence of this T cell receptor (beta chain) was determined in a study of CD8 T cells in Susac syndrome. Study-wide results and caveats: The relatively small number of individuals in the TCR sequencing and HLA analysis was acknowledged by the study.

An amount of RNA that ranged from roughly 0.5 to 1 ug was reverse transcribed with random hexamers. Multiplex immunoSEQ PCR targeted 54 Vbeta and 13 Jbeta TCR beta segments. TCRdb itself ran the immunoSEQ multiplex PCR reads through MiXCR, one entry per CDR3 protein. The data hold 50,000 or so distinct CDR3 sequences, with 93% observed a single time. About this clonotype itself: Its specificity is unknown.

The authors negatively isolated CD8+ and CD4+ T cells and FACS-enriched TEMRA cells. The CDR3 loop spans 11 amino acids. Per germline, CDR1 SQVTM and CDR2 ANQGSEA. V lost 6 bases to trimming and J lost 6 bases, with 11 bases between them. Sequencing was performed on CD8+ T cells from PBMCs. The chain joins TRBV29-1 to TRBJ1-1; tentatively, D is TRBD1 (5 bases). The receptor's source is a human donor with multiple sclerosis. The CDR3 sequence: CSVYRDSEAFF. The CDR3 bases are TGCAGCGTGTACCGGGACTCTGAAGCTTTCTTT.